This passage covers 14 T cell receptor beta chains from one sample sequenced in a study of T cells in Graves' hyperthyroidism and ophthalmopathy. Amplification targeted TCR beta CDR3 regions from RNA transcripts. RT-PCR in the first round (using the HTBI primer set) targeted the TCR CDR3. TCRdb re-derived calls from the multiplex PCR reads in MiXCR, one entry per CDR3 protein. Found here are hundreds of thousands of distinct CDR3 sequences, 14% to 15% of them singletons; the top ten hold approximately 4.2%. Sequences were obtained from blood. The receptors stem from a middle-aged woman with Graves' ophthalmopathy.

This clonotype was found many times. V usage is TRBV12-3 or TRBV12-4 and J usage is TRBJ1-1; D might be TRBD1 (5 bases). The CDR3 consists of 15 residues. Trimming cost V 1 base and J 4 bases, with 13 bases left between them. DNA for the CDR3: TGTGCCAGCAGTTTAGTGATGGGCAGGGTCACTGAAGCTTTCTTT. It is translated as CASSLVMGRVTEAFF.

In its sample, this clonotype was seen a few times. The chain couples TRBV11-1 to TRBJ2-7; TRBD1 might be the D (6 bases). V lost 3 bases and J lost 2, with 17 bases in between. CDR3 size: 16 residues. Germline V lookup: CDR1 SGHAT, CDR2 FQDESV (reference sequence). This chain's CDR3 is CASSFKPGDTTYEQYF. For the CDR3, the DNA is TGTGCCAGCAGCTTCAAACCAGGGGATACAACCTACGAGCAGTACTTC.

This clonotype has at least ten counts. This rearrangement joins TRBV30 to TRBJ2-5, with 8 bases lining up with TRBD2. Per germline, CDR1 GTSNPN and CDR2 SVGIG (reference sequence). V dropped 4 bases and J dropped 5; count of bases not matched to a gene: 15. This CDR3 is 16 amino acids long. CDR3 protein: CAWNHPLSGGGETQYF. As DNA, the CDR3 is TGTGCCTGGAATCACCCTCTCTCGGGAGGGGGGGAGACCCAGTACTTC.

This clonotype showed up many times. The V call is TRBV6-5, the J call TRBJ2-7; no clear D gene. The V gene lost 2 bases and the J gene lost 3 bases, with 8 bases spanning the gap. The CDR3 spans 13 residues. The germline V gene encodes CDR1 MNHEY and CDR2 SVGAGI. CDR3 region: CASSYRPGYEQYF. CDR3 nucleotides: TGTGCCAGCAGTTACCGGCCTGGCTACGAGCAGTACTTC.

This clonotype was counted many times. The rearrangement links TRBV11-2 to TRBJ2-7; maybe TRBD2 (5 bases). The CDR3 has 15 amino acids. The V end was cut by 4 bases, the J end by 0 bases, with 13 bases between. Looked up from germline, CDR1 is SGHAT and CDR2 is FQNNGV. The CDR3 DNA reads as TGTGCCAGCAGCTCCGCGGACTTAAACTCCTACGAGCAGTACTTC. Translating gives CASSSADLNSYEQYF.

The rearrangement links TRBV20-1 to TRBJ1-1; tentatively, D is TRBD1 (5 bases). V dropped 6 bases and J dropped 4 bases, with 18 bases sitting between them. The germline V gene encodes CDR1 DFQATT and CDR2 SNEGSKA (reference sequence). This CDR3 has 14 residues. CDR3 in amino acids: CSAEGPSRSTEAFF. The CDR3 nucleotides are TGCAGTGCCGAGGGGCCATCCCGGTCCACTGAAGCTTTCTTT.

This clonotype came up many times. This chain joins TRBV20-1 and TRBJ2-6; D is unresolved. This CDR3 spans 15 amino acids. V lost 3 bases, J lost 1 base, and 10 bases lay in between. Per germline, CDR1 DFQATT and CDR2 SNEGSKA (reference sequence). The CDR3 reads CSARSSGSGANVLTF. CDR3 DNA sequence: TGCAGTGCTAGGTCCTCAGGTTCTGGGGCCAACGTCCTGACTTTC.

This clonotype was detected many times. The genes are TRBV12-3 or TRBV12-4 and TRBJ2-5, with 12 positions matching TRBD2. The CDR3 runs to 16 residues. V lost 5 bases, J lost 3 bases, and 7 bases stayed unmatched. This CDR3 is CASSHPWTSGEETQYF. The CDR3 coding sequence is TGTGCCAGCAGTCACCCGTGGACTAGCGGGGAAGAGACCCAGTACTTC.

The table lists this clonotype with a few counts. The CDR3 bases are TGCAGTGCTAGAGTCCCCCTAGCCTCAAGCTCCTACGAGCAGTACTTC. It codes for CSARVPLASSSYEQYF. The V call is TRBV20-1, the J call TRBJ2-7, with D possibly matching TRBD2 (5 bases). Per germline, CDR1 DFQATT and CDR2 SNEGSKA (reference sequence). V was pared by 1 base and J by 0 bases, with 16 bases between. This CDR3 is built from 16 residues.

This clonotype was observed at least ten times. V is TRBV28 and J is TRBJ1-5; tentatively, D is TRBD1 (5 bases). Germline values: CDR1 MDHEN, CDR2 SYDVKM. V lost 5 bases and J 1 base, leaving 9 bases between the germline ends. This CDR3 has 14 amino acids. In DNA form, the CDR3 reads TGTGCCAGCAGTAAGGGACTAAGCAATCAGCCCCAGCATTTT. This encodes CASSKGLSNQPQHF.

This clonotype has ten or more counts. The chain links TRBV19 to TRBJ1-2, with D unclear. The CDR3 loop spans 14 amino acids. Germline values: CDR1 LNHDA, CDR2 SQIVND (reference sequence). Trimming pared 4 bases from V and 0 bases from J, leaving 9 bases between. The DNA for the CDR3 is TGTGCCAGTAGTACCGCGATGACTAACTATGGCTACACCTTC. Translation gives CASSTAMTNYGYTF.

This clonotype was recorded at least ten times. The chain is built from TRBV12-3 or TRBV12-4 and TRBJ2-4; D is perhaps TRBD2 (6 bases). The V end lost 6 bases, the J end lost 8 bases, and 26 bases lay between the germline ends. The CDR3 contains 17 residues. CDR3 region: CASSPHGEVRSKYIQYF. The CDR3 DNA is TGTGCCAGCAGCCCCCACGGGGAGGTGAGGAGCAAGTACATTCAGTACTTC.

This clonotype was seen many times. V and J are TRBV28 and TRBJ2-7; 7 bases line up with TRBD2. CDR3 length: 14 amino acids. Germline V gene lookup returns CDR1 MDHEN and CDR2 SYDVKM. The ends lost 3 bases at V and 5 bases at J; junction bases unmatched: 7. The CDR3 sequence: CASSLGREGDEQYF. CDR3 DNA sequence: TGTGCCAGCAGTTTGGGGAGGGAGGGCGACGAGCAGTACTTC.

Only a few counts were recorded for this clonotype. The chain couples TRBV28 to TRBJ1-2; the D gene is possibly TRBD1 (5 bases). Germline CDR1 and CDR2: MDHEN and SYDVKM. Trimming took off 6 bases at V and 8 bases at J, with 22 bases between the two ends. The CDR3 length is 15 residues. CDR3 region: CASSPLGRIRGGYTF. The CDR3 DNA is TGTGCCAGCAGCCCGTTGGGGCGGATTCGGGGGGGCTACACCTTC.